This record looks at one TCR beta chain sequence and its context. The antigen it binds to is not known. Base qualities were left out, and no much larger clone turns up one base away. These data originate in a study of blood T cell repertoires in COVID-19 (dated by TCRdb to 2018 to 2020). Context from the whole study: Samples covering the acute and convalescent phases of COVID-19 were provided by collaborators in the United States, Italy and Spain. Samples were obtained from the ongoing ImmuneRACE study (first 160 participants) and from 1,254 subjects provided by 6 global collaborators. The prospective study material was composed of cDNA or gDNA derived from T cells, B-cell-depleted T cells, or PBMCs. A de-identified subject ID, COVID-19 status, age in years and sex were almost always included in the sample metadata. The repertoires were released in a freely available public database meant as a resource for research on the immune response to SARS-CoV-2. Deeply sampled blood TCRbeta repertoires from subjects exposed to, actively infected with, or recovered from COVID-19 were included in the dataset. Where available, HLA class I and class II types were obtained from metadata supplied by the sample provider rather than from assay-based typing. Beyond this particular receptor, the publication reports: How much clinical and demographic metadata was included differed by source and by participant, and the metadata was provided uncurated.

The collaborating institutions used their own protocols to collect whole blood in K2EDTA tubes. For TCRbeta analysis, collaborator samples were shipped as frozen whole blood, as isolated PBMCs, or as DNA extracted from either sample type. The immunoSEQ Assay, a bias-controlled multiplex PCR, was used to amplify TCRbeta CDR3 regions from genomic DNA. The original methods were these. The number of nucleated cells in each sample was estimated from the amplification of reference gene primers within the assay. To quantify the absolute abundance of each unique TCRbeta CDR3 rearrangement, sequence reads were collapsed and filtered. For each sample, productive Simpson clonality was calculated by taking the square root of Simpson's diversity index across productive rearrangements. TCRdb took over this immuneACCESS table, retaining in-frame rearrangements with V and J assigned. Such tables are incomplete; in checked studies, under half of the missing clones stem from an unresolved V gene, and the remainder is unexplained. Clone size and the V and J calls come from that table; the DNA yielded D and trimming. This sample comprises over 100,000 clones, roughly three quarters of them detected only once. Jointly, the top ten make up 3% to 4.5% of the sample.

The CDR3 goes from the cysteine to the phenylalanine over 16 residues. Only the CDR3 part of the read is kept: 48 bases, read in frame from the first base. The clonotype was recovered from a woman aged 80 or over with acute or convalescent COVID-19. The sample consisted of peripheral blood. The rearranged chain carries TRBV21-1 and TRBJ2-4; the D call in the table, TRBD2, was not verified against the DNA. TRBV21-1 has pseudogene status. The nucleotides read TGTGCCAGCAGCGCCCCCTACGCGGGGAGCAAAAACATTCAGTACTTC. This codes for CASSAPYAGSKNIQYF.